The 29 T cell receptor beta chains given below trace back to one sample, sequenced in a study of vaccination effects on CD4 cells after COVID-19. Antigen-specific CD4+ T cells were first expanded with viral peptide pools by the ViraFEST assay and only then sequenced. CD4+ T cell isolation took place after less than 13 days of culture. Vaccinated recipients, who were negative for nucleocapsid antibodies, had no history of SARS-CoV-2 infection. These receptors' antigens are unknown. Profiled with immunoSEQ multiplex PCR; TCRdb holds only in-frame clones, not every one. The sample lists 25,000 to 30,000 clones; around 75% were seen once. The material sequenced was CD4+ T cells from PBMCs cultured with SARS-CoV-2 spike peptides, taken before COVID-19 vaccination. The receptors were gathered from a human donor who received a COVID-19 vaccine.

J is TRBJ2-7 and V is TRBV2; D is ambiguous. The germline V gene encodes CDR1 SNHLY and CDR2 FYNNEI. The V end was cut by 4 bases, the J end by 0 bases, with 19 bases between. The CDR3 runs 17 residues. The CDR3 sequence: CASSALTTRRSSYEQYF. CDR3 sequence (DNA): TGTGCCAGCAGTGCATTAACGACGCGGCGGAGCTCCTACGAGCAGTACTTC.

The chain couples TRBV3-1 (or the pseudogene TRBV3-2) to TRBJ2-1, with D tentatively TRBD2 (6 bases). CDR3 size: 15 residues. V lost 4 bases and J 7 bases, leaving 17 bases between the germline ends. Per the germline V gene, CDR1 is LGHDT and CDR2 is YNNKEL (reference sequence). DNA of the CDR3: TGTGCCAGCAGCCGGAGGGAGCGTGGGGCAAATGAGCAGTTCTTC. Protein sequence: CASSRRERGANEQFF.

This clone occurred a few times. J is TRBJ2-1 and V is TRBV5-1; 11 nucleotides line up with TRBD2. Trimming took 4 bases from V and 4 from J; bases not matched to a gene: 10. This CDR3 contains 17 residues. The germline V gene has CDR1 SGHRS and CDR2 YFSETQ. CDR3 in DNA: TGCGCCAGCAGCCCCCAAACTAGCGGGGGAGCTTACAATGAGCAGTTCTTC. This codes for CASSPQTSGGAYNEQFF.

The chain combines TRBV6-5 with TRBJ1-6; no definite D call. Trimming stripped 10 bases from V and 4 bases from J, with 11 bases between. Germline V gene lookup returns CDR1 MNHEY and CDR2 SVGAGI. The CDR3 is 13 amino acids. In DNA form, the CDR3 reads TGTGCCACCTGGACTGATTATAATTCACCCCTCCACTTT. As protein: CATWTDYNSPLHF.

The chain carries TRBV7-9 and TRBJ1-2, with D tentatively TRBD1 (6 bases). CDR3 length equals 16 residues. The germline gives CDR1 SEHNR, CDR2 FQNEAQ (reference sequence). V was cut by 5 bases and J by 3 bases, with 19 bases left in between. The CDR3 DNA follows: TGTGCCAGCAGCGAAGGGCAGGGGCCCCTCGACTATGGCTACACCTTC. This codes for CASSEGQGPLDYGYTF.

The chain links TRBV4-2 to TRBJ2-7; either TRBD1 or TRBD2 may fit D (6 bases each). The CDR3 has 16 residues. CDR1 and CDR2 (germline): LGHNA, YNFKEQ. V was cut by 1 base and J by 1 base, with 14 bases left in between. The CDR3 loop is CASSQVSRGTSYEQYF. The DNA for the CDR3 is TGTGCCAGCAGCCAAGTTTCCCGGGGGACATCCTACGAGCAGTACTTC.

This clone was counted between two and nine times. One end of the junction fails to match germline, which may point to a read error. The chain couples TRBV5-4 to TRBJ1-2, with 8 bases matching TRBD1. CDR1 and CDR2 (germline): SGHNT, YYREEE (reference sequence). This CDR3 region has 12 residues. The CDR3: CASSFETGAVVF. CDR3 nucleotide sequence: TGTGCCAGCAGCTTCGAGACAGGGGCGGTCGTCTTC. The full variable domain, in which reference TRBV5-4 and TRBJ1-2 provide the parts outside the CDR3, is ETGVTQSPTHLIKTRGQQVTLRCSSQSGHNTVSWYQQALGQGPQFIFQYYREEENGRGNFPPRFSGLQFPNYSSELNVNALELDDSALYLCASSFETGAVVFGSGTRLTVV.

V usage is TRBV4-2 and J usage is TRBJ2-3; D is possibly TRBD2 (6 bases). This CDR3 is built from 14 residues. Per the germline V gene, CDR1 is LGHNA and CDR2 is YNFKEQ. Trimming removed 5 bases from V and 5 bases from J, with 14 bases in between. The CDR3 DNA sequence: TGTGCCAGCAGCGGAGGGGCTTGGGTAGATACGCAGTATTTT. Translation: CASSGGAWVDTQYF.

This chain connects TRBV11-3 to TRBJ2-7, with D tentatively TRBD1 (5 bases). Germline V gives CDR1 SGHNT, CDR2 YENEEA. The CDR3 totals 13 residues. V was shortened by 5 bases and J by 5 bases, with 13 bases between the two germline ends. In DNA form, the CDR3 reads TGTGCCAGCAGCAGAACAGGTAGCAACGAGCAGTACTTC. The encoded protein is CASSRTGSNEQYF.

This clone was seen once. J is TRBJ2-3 and V is TRBV18; 11 bases fit TRBD1. From germline, CDR1 is KGHSH and CDR2 LQKENI. The CDR3 sequence is 14 residues long. J lost 6 bases, V lost 6 bases, and 5 bases had no gene match. This CDR3 is CASSWTGGMDTQYF. CDR3 nucleotide sequence: TGTGCCAGCTCCTGGACAGGGGGCATGGATACGCAGTATTTT.

The chain uses TRBV14 and TRBJ1-3; no clear D. The V gene lost 3 bases and the J gene lost 0 bases, with 12 bases spanning the gap. The germline V gene has CDR1 SGHDN and CDR2 FVKESK. This CDR3 contains 16 residues. The chain's CDR3 is CASSQLGPPSGNTIYF. DNA for the CDR3: TGTGCCAGCAGCCAGTTGGGTCCACCCTCTGGAAACACCATATATTTT. Filled out from reference TRBV14 and TRBJ1-3, the complete variable domain reads EAGVTQFPSHSVIEKGQTVTLRCDPISGHDNLYWYRRVMGKEIKFLLHFVKESKQDESGMPNNRFLAERTGGTYSTLKVQPAELEDSGVYFCASSQLGPPSGNTIYFGEGSWLTVV.

Only one count was recorded for this clone. The chain links TRBV7-2 to TRBJ2-1; 7 nucleotides agree with TRBD1. J lost 2 bases, V lost 2 bases, and 3 bases had no gene match. This CDR3 spans 15 amino acids. Germline V lookup: CDR1 SGHTA, CDR2 FQGNSA. The CDR3, as DNA: TGTGCCAGCAGCTTAAGGCAGGGGGCCTACAATGAGCAGTTCTTC. As protein: CASSLRQGAYNEQFF.

The rearrangement uses TRBV5-1 and TRBJ1-1, with TRBD1 as a possible D gene (5 bases). Germline values: CDR1 SGHRS, CDR2 YFSETQ. The CDR3 sequence is 15 residues long. V was pared by 0 bases and J by 6 bases, with 15 bases between. In nucleotides, the CDR3 is TGCGCCAGCAGCTTGGGGGGCACGGAACTGGCTGAAGCTTTCTTT. This sequence encodes CASSLGGTELAEAFF. Full variable domain (outside the CDR3, taken from reference TRBV5-1 and TRBJ1-1): KAGVTQTPRYLIKTRGQQVTLSCSPISGHRSVSWYQQTPGQGLQFLFEYFSETQRNKGNFPGRFSGRQFSNSRSEMNVSTLELGDSALYLCASSLGGTELAEAFFGQGTRLTVV.

The V and J genes are TRBV11-2 and TRBJ1-1; D uncertain. The CDR3 length is 14 residues. V shed 3 bases and J shed 0 bases, with 8 bases lying between them. Germline V CDR1 and CDR2: SGHAT, FQNNGV. DNA for the CDR3: TGTGCCAGCAGCTTCAGGACCATGAACACTGAAGCTTTCTTT. Translation gives CASSFRTMNTEAFF.

V and J are TRBV5-1 and TRBJ2-7, with 9 bases that match TRBD1. Germline V gene data show CDR1 as SGHRS and CDR2 as YFSETQ. The CDR3 extends over 14 amino acids. With V trimmed by 4 bases and J by 7 bases, 9 bases remained unmatched. The CDR3 loop reads CASSPGQGVGEQYF. The CDR3 region has the DNA TGCGCCAGCAGCCCGGGACAGGGAGTAGGAGAGCAGTACTTC.

This chain uses TRBV7-2 with TRBJ2-4; D not resolved. The CDR3 sequence is 13 residues long. The V end was cut by 1 base, the J end by 6 bases, with 7 bases between. CDR1 SGHTA and CDR2 FQGNSA come from the germline V gene. DNA for the CDR3: TGTGCCAGCAGCTTAGGATCGAGAAACATTCAGTACTTC. Amino acid sequence: CASSLGSRNIQYF.

The chain has TRBV6-4 and TRBJ2-5; the D call may be TRBD1 or TRBD2 (6 bases each). Germline CDR1 is MRHNA and CDR2 is SNTAGT. Trimming removed 6 bases at V and 4 bases at J, with 24 bases between. There are 17 residues in the CDR3. DNA for the CDR3: TGTGCCAGCAGCCATGAATTCCCTTGGGGGGCTCGAGAGACCCAGTACTTC. This codes for CASSHEFPWGARETQYF.

The gene calls are TRBV7-2 and TRBJ2-1, with 9 bases lining up with TRBD2. This CDR3 is 14 amino acids long. Germline V CDR1 and CDR2: SGHTA, FQGNSA. V was clipped by 4 bases and J by 4 bases; unmatched bases: 2. CDR3 in DNA: TGTGCCAGCAGCTCGACTAGCGGATACAATGAGCAGTTCTTC. It codes for CASSSTSGYNEQFF.

This clone was found a few times. The chain combines TRBV5-4 with TRBJ2-7; 7 nucleotides line up with TRBD2. CDR3 size: 12 residues. Germline V gene lookup returns CDR1 SGHNT and CDR2 YYREEE (reference sequence). The V gene end was trimmed by 10 bases and the J gene end by 6 bases; junction bases not matched to a gene: 10. This CDR3 reads CAGSGTTGEQYF. The CDR3, as DNA: TGTGCCGGGTCCGGGACTACAGGCGAGCAGTACTTC.

The V gene is TRBV4-2, the J gene TRBJ1-4; the D is unclear. Germline CDR1 reads LGHNA; CDR2 reads YNFKEQ. Trimming removed 0 bases from V and 8 bases from J, with 7 bases in between. The CDR3 runs 13 residues. This CDR3 is CASSQEGGEKLFF. For the CDR3, the DNA is TGTGCCAGCAGCCAAGAAGGAGGGGAAAAACTGTTTTTT.

The chain combines TRBV9 with TRBJ2-2; 12 bases match TRBD2. V shed 4 bases, J shed 3 bases, and the junction held 7 bases outside the gene matches. Germline V gene lookup returns CDR1 SGDLS and CDR2 YYNGEE. The CDR3 sequence is 17 residues long. CDR3 nucleotide sequence: TGTGCCAGCAGCCGACTAGCGGGGGTCGTCGACACCGGGGAGCTGTTTTTT. The encoded protein is CASSRLAGVVDTGELFF.

The chain couples TRBV9 to TRBJ2-2; 9 bases match TRBD2. Germline V gives CDR1 SGDLS, CDR2 YYNGEE. This CDR3 region has 15 residues. The junction had 8 bases not matched to a gene; V was cut back by 3 bases and J by 8 bases. The DNA of the CDR3 is TGTGCCAGCAGCGAGGGACTAGCCCCTTTGGGGGAGCTGTTTTTT. It encodes CASSEGLAPLGELFF. The variable domain in full, with the rest retrieved from reference TRBV9 and TRBJ2-2, is DSGVTQTPKHLITATGQRVTLRCSPRSGDLSVYWYQQSLDQGLQFLIQYYNGEERAKGNILERFSAQQFPDLHSELNLSSLELGDSALYFCASSEGLAPLGELFFGEGSRLTVL.

The chain couples TRBV12-3 or TRBV12-4 to TRBJ1-4; D is undetermined. This CDR3 region has 11 residues. The V end lost 6 bases, the J end lost 12 bases, and 11 bases lay between the germline ends. CDR3 DNA: TGTGCCAGCAGCCCCGGAGAGGAACTGTTTTTT. Translating it yields CASSPGEELFF.

The chain uses TRBV3-1 (or the pseudogene TRBV3-2) and TRBJ1-5; a possible D gene is TRBD1 (5 bases). Germline V gene data show CDR1 as LGHDT and CDR2 as YNNKEL (reference sequence). V gave up 4 bases and J gave up 0 bases, with 13 bases separating them. This CDR3 contains 16 residues. The CDR3 is CASSPTFGGSNQPQHF. CDR3 coding DNA: TGTGCCAGCAGCCCCACTTTTGGGGGTAGCAATCAGCCCCAGCATTTT.

This clone has a handful of counts. V is TRBV20-1 and J is TRBJ1-2, with 8 bases that match TRBD1. The CDR3 is 9 amino acids. Per germline, CDR1 DFQATT and CDR2 SNEGSKA (reference sequence). The CDR3 bases are TGCAGCCCGGACAGGGACTACACCTTC. Translation gives CSPDRDYTF.

V is TRBV30 and J is TRBJ1-1, with unresolved D. This CDR3 contains 13 residues. The germline V gene encodes CDR1 GTSNPN and CDR2 SVGIG (reference sequence). V lost 0 bases and J 3 bases, leaving 8 bases between the germline ends. The DNA for the CDR3 is TGTGCCTGGAGTGTACGAAGGGACACTGAAGCTTTCTTT. Its translation: CAWSVRRDTEAFF.

This chain links TRBV16 with TRBJ1-5, with a possible D match to TRBD1 (6 bases). Looked up from germline, CDR1 is KGHSY and CDR2 is FQNENV. V shed 4 bases and J shed 4 bases, with 11 bases lying between them. There are 14 residues in the CDR3. Here the CDR3 reads CASSRRGGNQPQHF. CDR3 DNA: TGTGCCAGCAGCCGCAGGGGAGGTAATCAGCCCCAGCATTTT.

The chain carries TRBV3-1 (or the pseudogene TRBV3-2) and TRBJ1-6; D is undetermined. This CDR3 spans 15 amino acids. V lost 3 bases, J lost 8 bases, and 14 bases lay in between. Germline CDR1 reads LGHDT; CDR2 reads YNNKEL (reference sequence). CDR3 residues: CASSHRGRTDSPLHF. CDR3 nucleotides: TGTGCCAGCAGCCACCGAGGGCGTACCGATTCACCCCTCCACTTT.

J is TRBJ1-5 and V is TRBV28, with D possibly TRBD1 on 6 matching bases. This CDR3 has 17 amino acids. The V end was cut by 4 bases, the J end by 0 bases, with 16 bases between. Germline lookup yields CDR1 MDHEN and CDR2 SYDVKM. CDR3 DNA: TGTGCCAGCAGTTCCTTCCCGGGGGGCTATAGCAATCAGCCCCAGCATTTT. Encoded protein: CASSSFPGGYSNQPQHF.